This TCR beta chain was identified in a study of control samples from healthy donors and cancer patients. V was clipped by 1 base and J by 0 bases, with 13 bases between them. The CDR3 totals 16 residues. CDR1 and CDR2 from the germline V gene are SGHAT and FQNNGV. The protocol was immunoSEQ multiplex PCR, while the TCRdb copy is restricted to in-frame clones and leaves out a portion. The table includes almost 90,000 clones, 85% to 90% detected once. The gene calls are TRBV11-2 and TRBJ2-7; D gene ambiguous. The material sequenced was blood. The sequence was collected from a woman aged 40 to 50 in good health. DNA of the CDR3: TGTGCCAGCAGCTTAGTATTCTTGGGCCTCTCCTACGAGCAGTACTTC. It codes for CASSLVFLGLSYEQYF.